These T cell receptor beta chains were read from a single sample in a study of shared clonotypes between healthy human individuals. The protocol was immunoSEQ multiplex PCR, while the TCRdb copy is restricted to in-frame clones and leaves out a portion. The sample has under 850,000 clones, roughly 72% seen once. Sequenced sample: memory CD4+ T cells sorted from blood. Receptors were obtained from a woman in her twenties or thirties in good health. The CDR3 runs from the conserved cysteine through the conserved F or W. The D gene is left open where the match is weak. Clone size is not always given. Where it is, it says once, few, many or a class for expanded clones.

few	TRBV20-1	-	TRBJ2-1	CSAKRAHEQFF	TGCAGTGCTAAGAGGGCTCATGAGCAGTTCTTC
once	TRBV9	-	TRBJ2-7	CASSVATGSHYEQYF	TGTGCCAGCAGCGTAGCAACGGGGTCTCATTACGAGCAGTACTTC
many	TRBV28	-	TRBJ2-4	CASSLSGQKNIQYF	TGTGCCAGCAGTTTATCGGGTCAGAAAAACATTCAGTACTTC
-	TRBV23-1	-	TRBJ2-7	CASIIMTTYEQYF	TGCGCCAGCATAATCATGACCACCTACGAGCAGTACTTC
-	TRBV28	-	TRBJ1-2	CASSLKGYGYTF	TGTGCCAGCAGTTTAAAGGGGTACGGCTACACCTTC
-	TRBV6-5	-	TRBJ1-4	CASSYRNREKLFF	TGTGCCAGCAGTTACAGAAATCGTGAAAAACTGTTTTTT
-	TRBV19	-	TRBJ1-5	CASSYTKAAPPQHF	TGTGCCAGTAGTTATACTAAAGCCGCTCCGCCCCAGCATTTT
-	TRBV7-9	-	TRBJ2-3	CASSPGNRLGTDTQYF	TGTGCCAGCAGCCCCGGTAACCGGTTGGGCACAGATACGCAGTATTTT
-	TRBV18	-	TRBJ2-3	CASSPSPGWDTQYF	TGTGCCAGCTCACCCTCTCCGGGCTGGGATACGCAGTATTTT
few	TRBV6-1	TRBD1	TRBJ2-7	CASRGQSYEQYF	TGTGCCAGCAGGGGACAGAGCTACGAGCAGTACTTC
-	TRBV28	-	TRBJ1-2	CASSLRTANYGYTF	TGTGCCAGCAGTTTAAGGACAGCGAACTATGGCTACACCTTC
-	TRBV19	TRBD2	TRBJ2-2	CASSKTSGRVDTGELFF	TGTGCCAGTAGTAAGACTAGCGGGAGGGTTGACACCGGGGAGCTGTTTTTT
few	TRBV9	TRBD1	TRBJ1-3	CASSTMTGGAGNTIYF	TGTGCCAGCAGCACCATGACAGGGGGGGCTGGAAACACCATATATTTT
few	TRBV28	-	TRBJ2-2	CAVTGRSNTGELFF	TGTGCCGTCACAGGGCGATCGAACACCGGGGAGCTGTTTTTT
few	TRBV18	TRBD1	TRBJ1-2	CASSPGTGGGYGYTF	TGTGCCAGCTCACCAGGGACAGGGGGCGGCTATGGCTACACCTTC
-	TRBV6-6	-	TRBJ1-5	CASSYSGGYSNQPQHF	TGTGCCAGCAGTTACTCAGGGGGATATAGCAATCAGCCCCAGCATTTT
-	TRBV29-1	TRBD2	TRBJ2-1	CSVRFWEGGSSHEQFF	TGCAGCGTTCGGTTTTGGGAGGGCGGGAGTTCTCATGAGCAGTTCTTC
-	TRBV30	TRBD2	TRBJ2-2	CARQLASVGELFF	TGTGCCCGTCAACTAGCGTCCGTCGGGGAGCTGTTTTTT
-	TRBV9	TRBD1	TRBJ2-1	CASSAGQGTFNEQFF	TGTGCCAGCAGTGCCGGACAGGGGACCTTCAATGAGCAGTTCTTC
-	TRBV7-9	-	TRBJ2-7	CASSFDGSPREQYF	TGTGCCAGCAGCTTTGATGGCAGTCCGCGGGAGCAGTACTTC
-	TRBV5-1	-	TRBJ1-2	CASSLAPNYGYTF	TGCGCCAGCAGCTTAGCACCCAACTATGGCTACACCTTC
-	TRBV5-1	-	TRBJ2-1	CASSFGGDSEQFF	TGCGCCAGCAGCTTCGGGGGTGATTCTGAGCAGTTCTTC
-	TRBV29-1	-	TRBJ1-1	CSVAMDQNTEAFF	TGCAGCGTTGCAATGGACCAGAACACTGAAGCTTTCTTT
-	TRBV29-1	-	TRBJ1-5	CSVEVGQGGEPQHF	TGCAGCGTTGAAGTAGGGCAGGGTGGAGAGCCCCAGCATTTT
many	TRBV4-2	-	TRBJ1-2	CASSQDLQTRYGYTF	TGTGCCAGCAGCCAAGATCTACAAACCCGCTATGGCTACACCTTC
-	TRBV29-1	-	TRBJ2-5	CSSSTLSETQYF	TGCAGCTCCAGTACCTTATCGGAGACCCAGTACTTC
-	TRBV30	TRBD1	TRBJ1-1	CAWNRGQGNTEAFF	TGTGCCTGGAACAGGGGGCAGGGGAACACTGAAGCTTTCTTT
-	TRBV28	-	TRBJ2-5	CASSSGTAAGETQYF	TGTGCCAGCAGCTCGGGAACAGCCGCAGGGGAGACCCAGTACTTC
-	TRBV7-2	TRBD2	TRBJ2-7	CASSSELAGAREQYF	TGTGCCAGCAGCTCGGAACTAGCGGGAGCGCGCGAGCAGTACTTC
-	TRBV29-1	-	TRBJ2-2	CSVENPNTGELFF	TGCAGCGTTGAAAACCCGAACACCGGGGAGCTGTTTTTT
-	TRBV20-1	-	TRBJ2-5	CSAREIETQYF	TGCAGTGCTCGAGAAATAGAGACCCAGTACTTC
-	TRBV28	-	TRBJ2-3	CASSGSTDTQYF	TGTGCCAGCTCAGGGAGCACAGATACGCAGTATTTT
-	TRBV4-2	TRBD1	TRBJ1-2	CASSQGDRGHGYTF	TGTGCCAGCAGCCAAGGGGACAGGGGGCATGGCTACACCTTC
many	TRBV2	TRBD1	TRBJ1-2	CASRPGTGIGGYTF	TGTGCCAGCCGTCCCGGGACAGGGATCGGCGGCTACACCTTC
-	TRBV6-1	TRBD2	TRBJ2-1	CASSEFASGNEGEQFF	TGTGCCAGCAGTGAATTTGCTAGCGGGAACGAGGGGGAGCAGTTCTTC
-	TRBV29-1	TRBD1	TRBJ2-2	CSVEGDRGSTGELFF	TGCAGCGTTGAGGGGGACAGGGGGAGCACCGGGGAGCTGTTTTTT
-	TRBV18	-	TRBJ1-3	CASSPGARNTIYF	TGTGCCAGCTCACCAGGGGCCAGAAACACCATATATTTT
-	TRBV28	TRBD1	TRBJ1-5	CASSANPGQGYQPQHF	TGTGCCAGCAGTGCGAACCCGGGACAGGGCTATCAGCCCCAGCATTTT
once	TRBV5-6	TRBD2	TRBJ2-4	CASSTPSGSLNIQYF	TGTGCCAGCAGCACACCTAGCGGGAGTTTAAACATTCAGTACTTC
-	TRBV2	TRBD1	TRBJ2-1	CASSERGGPEQFF	TGTGCCAGCAGTGAAAGAGGGGGCCCTGAGCAGTTCTTC
-	TRBV28	TRBD1	TRBJ1-5	CASSQGGVRYQPQHF	TGTGCCAGCAGCCAAGGGGGCGTCCGGTATCAGCCCCAGCATTTT